This T cell receptor (beta chain) was sequenced in a study of vaccination and CD4 T cells after COVID-19. As for the study in general: Blood was drawn a median around 70 days post second dose, range 14 to 241. Overlapping peptides covering the spike proteins of SARS-CoV-2, HCoV-NL63, HCoV-OC43 and HCoV-229E were added to stimulate cells.

Details on this clonotype: Its antigen is undetermined.

Germline lookup yields CDR1 SNHLY and CDR2 FYNNEI. CDR3 length: 15 residues. Losses at the gene ends were 6 bases for V and 6 bases for J; bases not matched to a gene: 11. The Oncomine TCR Beta short-read assay was what sequenced the DNA obtained from cultured CD4+ T cells. One entry per CDR3 protein, called by TCRdb with MiXCR from the PCR reads. This table holds some 20,000 distinct CDR3 sequences, roughly three fifths found once. Treatment indicated: roughly 10-day PBMC culture with coronavirus spike peptide pools or control peptides (ViraFEST assay). Wells contained roughly 2.2 million PBMCs each, and these were cultured with around 10 IU/ml IL-2 and around 10 ug/ml peptide pools. Days 3 and 7 were when half the medium was replaced with fresh IL-2 medium.

The chain is built from TRBV2 and TRBJ1-5, with 7 bases fitting TRBD1. Material: CD4+ T cells from blood, cultured in vitro. This receptor was obtained from a human donor who had recovered from COVID-19. The CDR3 spells CASSKGQDGIQPQHF. In DNA form, the CDR3 reads TGTGCCAGCAGCAAAGGACAGGATGGGATTCAGCCCCAGCATTTT.